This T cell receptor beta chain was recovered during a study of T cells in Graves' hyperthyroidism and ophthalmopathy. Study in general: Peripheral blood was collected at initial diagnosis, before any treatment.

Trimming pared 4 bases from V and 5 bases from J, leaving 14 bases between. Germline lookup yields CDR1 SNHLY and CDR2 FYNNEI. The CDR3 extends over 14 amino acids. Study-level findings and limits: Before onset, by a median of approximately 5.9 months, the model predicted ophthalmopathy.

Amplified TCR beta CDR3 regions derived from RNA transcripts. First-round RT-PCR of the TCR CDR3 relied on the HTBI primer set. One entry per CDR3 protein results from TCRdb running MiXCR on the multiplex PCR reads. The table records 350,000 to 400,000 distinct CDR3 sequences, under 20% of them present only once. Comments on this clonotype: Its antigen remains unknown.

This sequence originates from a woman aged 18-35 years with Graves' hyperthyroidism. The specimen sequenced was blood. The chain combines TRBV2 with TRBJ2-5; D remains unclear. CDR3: CASSASRIGETQYF. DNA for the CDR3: TGTGCCAGCAGTGCGTCTAGGATCGGGGAGACCCAGTACTTC.